The 12 T cell receptor beta chains below were found in one sample sequenced in a study of blood T cell repertoires in COVID-19 (dated by TCRdb to 2020 to 2022). The library was made by the immunoSEQ multiplex PCR assay. Not all clones reach the TCRdb copy of this immuneACCESS table, which keeps in-frame sequences only. Checked studies attribute under half of the gap to unresolved V genes and leave the rest unexplained. For this sample there are about 230,000 clones; approximately 89% appear just once. 2% to 2.5% of the sample comes from the top ten. The sample comprised PBMCs or T cells enriched from blood (not recorded which). The receptors were gathered from a woman aged 35 to 49 with acute COVID-19.

The rearrangement uses TRBV12-3 or TRBV12-4 and TRBJ1-3; D unclear. V lost 7 bases, J lost 0 bases, and 7 bases lay in between. This CDR3 is 13 amino acids long. The CDR3 sequence is CASNPSSGNTIYF. DNA for the CDR3: TGTGCCAGCAACCCGAGCTCTGGAAACACCATATATTTT.

The chain links TRBV20-1 to TRBJ2-3; 10 bases line up with TRBD1. V shed 3 bases and J 5 bases; nucleotides not matched to a gene: 5. This CDR3 contains 14 residues. Germline CDR1 is DFQATT and CDR2 is SNEGSKA (reference sequence). CDR3 amino acids: CSASRQGAGDTQYF. The DNA of the CDR3 is TGCAGTGCTAGTAGACAGGGGGCCGGAGATACGCAGTATTTT.

This clone occurred once. The chain recombines TRBV5-6 with TRBJ1-5; the match to TRBD1 covers 11 bases. Trimming cost V 4 bases and J 4 bases; bases outside gene matches: 4. From germline, CDR1 is SGHDT and CDR2 YYEEEE. This CDR3 spans 15 amino acids. The CDR3 loop reads CASSLRDRGNQPQHF. CDR3 DNA sequence: TGTGCCAGCAGCCTCCGGGACAGGGGGAATCAGCCCCAGCATTTT.

This clone was seen a few times. This chain links TRBV5-1 with TRBJ2-6, with 9 bases fitting TRBD1. The CDR3 spans 19 residues. The V gene's germline CDR1 is SGHRS and CDR2 YFSETQ. J lost 2 bases, V lost 4 bases, and 13 bases had no gene match. CDR3 loop: CASSRSPSQGAPGANVLTF. The CDR3 nucleotides are TGCGCCAGCAGCCGGTCCCCCTCACAGGGGGCCCCTGGGGCCAACGTCCTGACTTTC. Filled out from reference TRBV5-1 and TRBJ2-6, the complete variable domain reads KAGVTQTPRYLIKTRGQQVTLSCSPISGHRSVSWYQQTPGQGLQFLFEYFSETQRNKGNFPGRFSGRQFSNSRSEMNVSTLELGDSALYLCASSRSPSQGAPGANVLTFGAGSRLTVL.

This chain connects TRBV7-9 to TRBJ1-2, with 8 nucleotides matching TRBD1. Germline V CDR1 and CDR2: SEHNR, FQNEAQ (reference sequence). The length of the CDR3 is 15 residues. The V gene end was trimmed by 5 bases and the J gene end by 3 bases; junction bases not matched to a gene: 8. The CDR3 DNA is TGTGCCAGCAGCGCGGCAGACAGGGGCGACTATGGCTACACCTTC. Translated: CASSAADRGDYGYTF.

This clone was picked up one time. This sequence joins TRBV5-1 and TRBJ2-7; a weak D match, TRBD1 (6 bases). There are 15 residues in the CDR3. Germline CDR1 is SGHRS and CDR2 is YFSETQ. Trimming cost V 4 bases and J 0 bases, with 14 bases left between them. CDR3 protein: CASSPGQRLSYEQYF. In DNA form, the CDR3 reads TGCGCCAGCAGCCCCGGACAGCGACTCTCCTACGAGCAGTACTTC.

In this sample, this clone turned up a few times. This chain joins TRBV5-1 and TRBJ1-2, with 10 bases aligning to TRBD1. From germline, CDR1 is SGHRS and CDR2 YFSETQ. V lost 8 bases to trimming and J lost 7 bases; unmatched junction nucleotides: 11. The CDR3 has 14 residues. CDR3 region: CASQTGGEEVGYTF. The CDR3 DNA is TGCGCCAGTCAGACAGGGGGCGAAGAGGTTGGCTACACCTTC.

The gene calls are TRBV5-1 and TRBJ1-2, with TRBD1 matching over 7 bases. CDR1 is SGHRS and CDR2 is YFSETQ in the germline V gene. The CDR3 runs to 13 residues. V lost 4 bases, J lost 6 bases, and 6 bases stayed unmatched. CDR3 coding DNA: TGCGCCAGCAGCCCACGACAGGGCCATGGCTACACCTTC. Translated, it gives CASSPRQGHGYTF. Full variable domain (remainder filled in from reference TRBV5-1 and TRBJ1-2): KAGVTQTPRYLIKTRGQQVTLSCSPISGHRSVSWYQQTPGQGLQFLFEYFSETQRNKGNFPGRFSGRQFSNSRSEMNVSTLELGDSALYLCASSPRQGHGYTFGSGTRLTVV.

The chain uses TRBV12-3 or TRBV12-4 and TRBJ1-4, with TRBD1 matching over 8 bases. The CDR3 loop spans 12 amino acids. V was pared by 6 bases and J by 13 bases, with 7 bases of the junction left unmatched. CDR3: CASSPGGKGLFF. The CDR3 DNA follows: TGTGCCAGCAGCCCAGGGGGCAAGGGACTGTTTTTT.

The genes are TRBV3-1 (or the pseudogene TRBV3-2) and TRBJ2-2; 13 bases match TRBD2. V shed 7 bases and J 5 bases; nucleotides not matched to a gene: 7. CDR3 length: 16 amino acids. In germline, CDR1 is LGHDT, CDR2 YNNKEL (reference sequence). CDR3 amino acids: CASTHRTSGGTGELFF. DNA of the CDR3: TGTGCCAGCACCCACCGGACTAGCGGGGGTACCGGGGAGCTGTTTTTT.

The rearrangement joins TRBV7-8 to TRBJ2-7; the D is unclear. Germline V gene lookup returns CDR1 SGHVS and CDR2 FQNEAQ. V was trimmed by 1 base and J by 2 bases, leaving 9 bases between them. The CDR3 loop spans 14 amino acids. The CDR3 DNA reads TGTGCCAGCAGCTTAGGGCCCACAGCCTACGAGCAGTACGTC. This translates into CASSLGPTAYEQYV.

This chain links TRBV3-1 (or the pseudogene TRBV3-2) with TRBJ1-2; TRBD1 aligns across 7 bases. From germline, CDR1 is LGHDT and CDR2 YNNKEL (reference sequence). Trimming removed 0 bases from V and 10 bases from J; junction bases left unmatched: 8. The CDR3 sequence is 14 residues long. The CDR3 protein is CASSQDSRGTVYTF. The CDR3 DNA follows: TGTGCCAGCAGCCAAGATTCCAGGGGGACAGTCTACACCTTC.